One sample yielded the 3 T cell receptor beta chains listed below, sequenced in a study of T cells after yellow fever vaccination. TCRdb fed the 5' RACE reads into MiXCR, producing one record per CDR3 protein. In the table there are roughly 340,000 distinct CDR3 sequences, about 8.7% of which are singletons. Sample: PBMCs, taken on the day of the first yellow fever vaccination. The source of these receptors is a man younger than 35 who received the YFV17D yellow fever vaccine.

This clonotype was found a few times. The chain's CDR3 is CASSSPGRRTDTQYF. In DNA, the CDR3 is TGTGCCAGCAGTTCCCCGGGACGTAGAACAGATACGCAGTATTTT. The gene calls are TRBV12-3 or TRBV12-4 and TRBJ2-3; D is possibly TRBD1 or TRBD2 (5 bases each). This CDR3 is 15 amino acids long. Trimming cost V 4 bases and J 3 bases, with 14 bases left between them.

This clonotype showed up just a few times. The chain combines TRBV6-6 with TRBJ2-1; D is unresolved. CDR3 length: 13 residues. V was shortened by 2 bases and J by 6 bases, with 8 bases between the two germline ends. Germline values: CDR1 MNHNY, CDR2 SVGAGI (reference sequence). CDR3 coding DNA: TGTGCCAGCAGTTACGTCTCTAGCAATGAGCAGTTCTTC. The encoded protein is CASSYVSSNEQFF.

The chain couples TRBV28 to TRBJ2-7; 11 bases fit TRBD1. CDR1 is MDHEN and CDR2 is SYDVKM in the germline V gene. The V gene end was trimmed by 4 bases and the J gene end by 5 bases; junction bases not matched to a gene: 4. The CDR3 is made up of 14 amino acids. DNA of the CDR3: TGTGCCAGCAGTTCACCGGGACAGGGGGACGAGCAGTACGTC. Its protein product is CASSSPGQGDEQYV.